The 20 T cell receptor beta chains presented below share a single source sample, sequenced in a study of T cells in localized non-small cell lung cancer. TCRdb's copy holds only in-frame clones and misses some; the assay was immunoSEQ multiplex PCR. The sample has 25,000 to 35,000 clones; roughly 90% are singletons. The material was peripheral blood, obtained before any cancer treatment. The receptor set was obtained from a female donor over 55 with stage I lung adenocarcinoma.

The genes are TRBV19 and TRBJ1-1; weak D call: TRBD1 (5 bases). Germline loops: CDR1 LNHDA, CDR2 SQIVND (reference sequence). V lost 7 bases, J lost 0 bases, and 6 bases lay in between. The CDR3 runs to 12 residues. CDR3 sequence (DNA): TGTGCCAGTAAGGGGTTGAACACTGAAGCTTTCTTT. Translating it yields CASKGLNTEAFF.

The rearrangement joins TRBV4-3 to TRBJ1-2; TRBD1 matches 7 bases. With V trimmed by 0 bases and J by 6 bases, 7 bases remained unmatched. From germline, CDR1 is LGHNA and CDR2 YSLEER. The CDR3 covers 15 residues. CDR3 DNA: TGCGCCAGCAGCCAAGACTGGAGGGGGCGGAATGGCTACACCTTC. It codes for CASSQDWRGRNGYTF.

V usage is TRBV7-9 and J usage is TRBJ2-7; D is perhaps TRBD1 or TRBD2 (5 bases each). Germline V gene data show CDR1 as SEHNR and CDR2 as FQNEAQ (reference sequence). The CDR3 covers 14 residues. Trimming left V 0 bases short and J 4 bases short, with 10 bases between. The CDR3 bases are TGTGCCAGCAGCTTAGCAGGGGACGTTTACGAGCAGTACTTC. Translation: CASSLAGDVYEQYF. The variable domain in full, with the rest retrieved from reference TRBV7-9 and TRBJ2-7, is DTGVSQNPRHKITKRGQNVTFRCDPISEHNRLYWYRQTLGQGPEFLTYFQNEAQLEKSRLLSDRFSAERPKGSFSTLEIQRTEQGDSAMYLCASSLAGDVYEQYFGPGTRLTVT.

The V call is TRBV7-2, the J call TRBJ1-5; TRBD1 matches at 7 bases. Germline V lookup: CDR1 SGHTA, CDR2 FQGNSA. The CDR3 loop spans 18 amino acids. V shed 4 bases, J shed 3 bases, and the junction held 15 bases outside the gene matches. The CDR3 DNA follows: TGTGCCAGCAGCTACCAATCTCTCCCAGGGGGTACCAATCAGCCCCAGCATTTT. Its protein product is CASSYQSLPGGTNQPQHF.

The genes are TRBV28 and TRBJ2-5; 8 bases line up with TRBD1. This CDR3 has 15 residues. With 5 bases clipped from V and 5 bases from J, the junction kept 10 bases outside the gene matches. The germline V gene encodes CDR1 MDHEN and CDR2 SYDVKM. Here the CDR3 DNA reads TGTGCCAGCAGTACTAAAACAGGGGGATTTGAGACCCAGTACTTC. Its protein is CASSTKTGGFETQYF.

The rearrangement joins TRBV5-4 to TRBJ2-7; D gene unclear. V lost 4 bases, J lost 6 bases, and 11 bases lay in between. The CDR3 is made up of 12 amino acids. Germline V lookup: CDR1 SGHNT, CDR2 YYREEE (reference sequence). The CDR3 nucleotides are TGTGCCAGCAGCCAGGATCGAGGCGAGCAGTACTTC. Its protein product is CASSQDRGEQYF.

This chain links TRBV29-1 with TRBJ2-1; 9 bases line up with TRBD1. Germline V gene lookup returns CDR1 SQVTM and CDR2 ANQGSEA. The V segment lost 3 bases and the J segment 7 bases; nucleotides outside the gene matches: 7. This CDR3 is 14 amino acids long. CDR3 coding DNA: TGCAGCGTTGATGGGGGAGGGACAGGGAATGAGCAGTTCTTC. Residues: CSVDGGGTGNEQFF.

J is TRBJ1-3 and V is TRBV7-2, with 7 bases aligning to TRBD1. The CDR3 consists of 16 residues. Per the germline V gene, CDR1 is SGHTA and CDR2 is FQGNSA. V was clipped by 5 bases and J by 4 bases; unmatched bases: 11. This CDR3 is CASSPQGPLGGNTIYF. Here the CDR3 DNA reads TGTGCCAGCAGCCCACAGGGGCCCTTGGGGGGAAACACCATATATTTT.

CDR3 DNA sequence: TGTGCCAGCAGCTTAGGTCGGACGATGCTGAACACTGAAGCTTTCTTT. This encodes CASSLGRTMLNTEAFF. V usage is TRBV7-2 and J usage is TRBJ1-1; D ambiguous. Germline CDR1 and CDR2: SGHTA and FQGNSA. The CDR3 is made up of 16 amino acids. V dropped 1 base and J dropped 0 bases, with 12 bases sitting between them.

The chain's CDR3 is CASSISGSYNEQFF. CDR3 nucleotide sequence: TGTGCCAGTAGTATATCAGGGTCCTACAATGAGCAGTTCTTC. This chain joins TRBV19 and TRBJ2-1; perhaps TRBD1 as D (5 bases). The CDR3 covers 14 residues. The V end was cut by 2 bases, the J end by 1 base, with 6 bases between. Germline-derived CDR1 and CDR2 are LNHDA and SQIVND (reference sequence).

This sequence joins TRBV19 and TRBJ1-1; D may be TRBD1 (5 bases). There are 13 residues in the CDR3. Germline CDR1 LNHDA, CDR2 SQIVND (reference sequence). Trimming removed 2 bases from V and 1 base from J, with 5 bases in between. The CDR3: CASSIQGNTEAFF. CDR3 bases: TGTGCCAGTAGTATACAGGGGAACACTGAAGCTTTCTTT.

J is TRBJ1-1 and V is TRBV6-5; D not resolved. Trimming stripped 0 bases from V and 4 bases from J, with 3 bases between. Germline-derived CDR1 and CDR2 are MNHEY and SVGAGI. The CDR3 contains 12 residues. The CDR3 DNA sequence: TGTGCCAGCAGTTACTCCCTCACTGAAGCTTTCTTT. The encoded protein is CASSYSLTEAFF.

The rearrangement joins TRBV9 to TRBJ2-7, with a possible D match to TRBD2 (6 bases). CDR3 length: 15 residues. V lost 4 bases and J 9 bases, leaving 23 bases between the germline ends. Germline CDR1 SGDLS, CDR2 YYNGEE. The CDR3 DNA follows: TGTGCCAGCAGCCCGACTAGTGGTTCTACGTTGGGGCAGTACTTC. This translates into CASSPTSGSTLGQYF. The full variable domain, with the rest looked up from reference TRBV9 and TRBJ2-7, is DSGVTQTPKHLITATGQRVTLRCSPRSGDLSVYWYQQSLDQGLQFLIQYYNGEERAKGNILERFSAQQFPDLHSELNLSSLELGDSALYFCASSPTSGSTLGQYFGPGTRLTVT.

This rearrangement joins TRBV4-3 to TRBJ2-1, with 12 nucleotides matching TRBD2. The CDR3 is made up of 19 amino acids. The ends lost 4 bases at V and 8 bases at J; junction bases unmatched: 18. Germline lookup yields CDR1 LGHNA and CDR2 YSLEER. The CDR3 sequence: CASSPYRNPGTSGSDEQFF. The CDR3 DNA follows: TGCGCCAGCAGCCCCTACCGAAACCCCGGGACTAGCGGGTCAGATGAGCAGTTCTTC.

The chain employs TRBV2 and TRBJ2-7, with 12 bases fitting TRBD2. The germline V gene encodes CDR1 SNHLY and CDR2 FYNNEI. The CDR3 runs to 14 residues. V gave up 6 bases and J gave up 5 bases; unmatched junction bases: 5. CDR3 amino acids: CASRGLAGWHEQYF. The CDR3 nucleotides read TGTGCCAGCAGAGGACTAGCGGGGTGGCACGAGCAGTACTTC. The complete variable domain, with remaining parts taken from reference TRBV2 and TRBJ2-7, reads EPEVTQTPSHQVTQMGQEVILRCVPISNHLYFYWYRQILGQKVEFLVSFYNNEISEKSEIFDDQFSVERPDGSNFTLKIRSTKLEDSAMYFCASRGLAGWHEQYFGPGTRLTVT.

The chain combines TRBV2 with TRBJ2-5; D possibly corresponds to TRBD2 (5 bases). Germline V gives CDR1 SNHLY, CDR2 FYNNEI. CDR3 length: 12 amino acids. V was clipped by 5 bases and J by 4 bases, with 8 bases between them. CDR3 in DNA: TGTGCCAGCAGTCCGGGGAGAGAGACCCAGTACTTC. Amino acid sequence: CASSPGRETQYF.

This clone came up once. The genes are TRBV7-2 and TRBJ2-2; D may be TRBD2 (6 bases). The CDR3 extends over 15 amino acids. Per germline, CDR1 SGHTA and CDR2 FQGNSA. The V gene lost 2 bases and the J gene lost 5 bases, with 12 bases spanning the gap. In DNA, the CDR3 is TGTGCCAGCAGCTTAACTGCGGGGAGGACCGGGGAGCTGTTTTTT. This gives the protein CASSLTAGRTGELFF.

Note on this clone: Other DNA sequences from this sample encode an identical CDR3 as well. The chain employs TRBV5-1 and TRBJ1-5; D unclear. Trimming took 0 bases from V and 0 from J, leaving 7 bases between them. The V gene's germline CDR1 is SGHRS and CDR2 YFSETQ. The CDR3 length is 15 residues. The CDR3 sequence: CASSLEGNSNQPQHF. The CDR3 nucleotides read TGCGCCAGCAGCTTGGAAGGGAATAGCAATCAGCCCCAGCATTTT. Drawing the rest from reference TRBV5-1 and TRBJ1-5, the complete variable domain is KAGVTQTPRYLIKTRGQQVTLSCSPISGHRSVSWYQQTPGQGLQFLFEYFSETQRNKGNFPGRFSGRQFSNSRSEMNVSTLELGDSALYLCASSLEGNSNQPQHFGDGTRLSIL.

The V and J genes are TRBV27 and TRBJ1-6; D uncertain. The CDR3 is made up of 12 amino acids. Germline-derived CDR1 and CDR2 are MNHEY and SMNVEV (reference sequence). Trimming pared 10 bases from V and 8 bases from J, leaving 12 bases between. The CDR3 DNA reads TGTGCCACCCGGAACGGGGATTCACCCCTCCACTTT. Its translation: CATRNGDSPLHF.

The genes are TRBV5-4 and TRBJ1-2, with D hard to call. Deletions cut 4 bases from V and 4 bases from J, with 17 bases between. Germline CDR1 SGHNT, CDR2 YYREEE (reference sequence). This CDR3 has 15 amino acids. CDR3 amino acids: CASSRLGENPYGYTF. Written as DNA, the CDR3 is TGTGCCAGCAGCCGGTTGGGAGAGAACCCCTATGGCTACACCTTC.